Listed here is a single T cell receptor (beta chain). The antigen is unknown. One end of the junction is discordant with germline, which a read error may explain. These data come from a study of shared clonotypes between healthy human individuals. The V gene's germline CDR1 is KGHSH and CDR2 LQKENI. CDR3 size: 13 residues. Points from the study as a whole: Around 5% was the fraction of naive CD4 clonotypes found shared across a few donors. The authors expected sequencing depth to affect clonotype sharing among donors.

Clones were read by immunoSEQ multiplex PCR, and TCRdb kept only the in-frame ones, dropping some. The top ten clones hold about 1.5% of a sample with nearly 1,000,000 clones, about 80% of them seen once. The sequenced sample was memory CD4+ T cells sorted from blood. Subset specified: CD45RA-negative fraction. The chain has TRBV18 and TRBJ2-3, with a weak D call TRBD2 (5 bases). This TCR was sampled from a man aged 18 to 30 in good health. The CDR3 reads CASSREGSDAQYF. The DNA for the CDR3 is TGTGCCAGCTCACGAGAGGGATCAGATGCGCAGTATTTT.